Below, 9 T cell receptor beta chains from the same sample are listed, as sequenced in a study of T cell responses to AZD1222 COVID-19 vaccine. Some clones are missing from TCRdb's copy, which holds only in-frame ones; the method was immunoSEQ multiplex PCR. This table has over 120,000 clones, 85% to 95% appearing once. The specimen comprised peripheral blood, sampled after recovery from COVID-19. The receptors originated from an adult who had recovered from COVID-19.

V and J are TRBV27 and TRBJ2-2, with 10 bases fitting TRBD2. CDR1 and CDR2 from the germline V gene are MNHEY and SMNVEV (reference sequence). Trimming removed 5 bases from V and 6 bases from J; junction bases left unmatched: 9. The CDR3 contains 16 residues. The CDR3 coding sequence is TGTGCCAGCAGTCCGTCCCCCAGCGGGAGGGCCGGGGAGCTGTTTTTT. Amino acids: CASSPSPSGRAGELFF.

The gene calls are TRBV19 and TRBJ1-4; tentative D call: TRBD1 (6 bases). Between the trimmed V and J ends, which lost 7 bases and 10 bases, there was a span of 13 bases. The CDR3 spans 12 residues. The germline V gene encodes CDR1 LNHDA and CDR2 SQIVND (reference sequence). CDR3 protein: CASNQPRGKLFF. CDR3 sequence (DNA): TGTGCCAGTAACCAGCCCAGGGGAAAACTGTTTTTT.

The chain employs TRBV9 and TRBJ2-1, with 10 bases identical to TRBD2. CDR1 is SGDLS, CDR2 YYNGEE, per germline. This CDR3 is 15 amino acids long. V dropped 4 bases and J dropped 4; count of bases not matched to a gene: 5. The CDR3 loop is CASSPKREGYNEQFF. CDR3 in DNA: TGTGCCAGCAGCCCTAAGCGGGAGGGTTACAATGAGCAGTTCTTC.

The J gene is TRBJ1-2, the V gene TRBV5-4; TRBD1 matches at 9 bases. The CDR3 totals 13 residues. Germline V gives CDR1 SGHNT, CDR2 YYREEE (reference sequence). Trimming took 4 bases from V and 5 from J; bases not matched to a gene: 3. The CDR3 loop reads CASSRDREYGYTF. The CDR3 DNA reads TGTGCCAGCAGCCGGGACAGGGAATATGGCTACACCTTC.

The V and J genes are TRBV23-1 and TRBJ1-3; possibly TRBD1 for D (6 bases). TRBV23-1 is an open reading frame whose function is uncertain. The CDR3 runs 16 residues. V was cut by 0 bases and J by 2 bases, with 11 bases left in between. The CDR3 DNA is TGCGCCAGCAGTCAATCAAGGCCAGGGGCTGGAAACACCATATATTTT. This encodes CASSQSRPGAGNTIYF.

The DNA for the CDR3 is TGCGCCAGCAGCTTCGCGGCTAACTCTGGAAACACCATATATTTT. Its translation: CASSFAANSGNTIYF. The J gene is TRBJ1-3, the V gene TRBV5-1; the D is unclear. Germline V gives CDR1 SGHRS, CDR2 YFSETQ. Trimming removed 2 bases from V and 0 bases from J, with 9 bases in between. The CDR3 runs 15 residues.

The chain has TRBV3-1 (or the pseudogene TRBV3-2) and TRBJ1-1, with D possibly being TRBD1 (5 bases). Trimming cost V 4 bases and J 3 bases, with 12 bases left between them. Per germline, CDR1 LGHDT and CDR2 YNNKEL (reference sequence). The CDR3 totals 14 residues. The CDR3 DNA follows: TGTGCCAGCAGCCCCCTGTCCAGGGACACTGAAGCTTTCTTT. Translating it yields CASSPLSRDTEAFF.

J is TRBJ1-5 and V is TRBV28, with D possibly being TRBD1 (5 bases). V was trimmed by 8 bases and J by 2 bases, leaving 19 bases between them. The CDR3 length is 16 residues. Per germline, CDR1 MDHEN and CDR2 SYDVKM. The CDR3 region is CASGYLGAMGNQPQHF. In DNA, the CDR3 is TGTGCCAGCGGGTACCTAGGGGCGATGGGCAATCAGCCCCAGCATTTT.

This chain joins TRBV10-3 and TRBJ2-3; 7 positions match TRBD2. V lost 11 bases, J lost 4 bases, and 3 bases stayed unmatched. This CDR3 region has 11 residues. The germline V gene encodes CDR1 ENHRY and CDR2 SYGVKD. The CDR3 sequence is CAAGAADTQYF. Written as DNA, the CDR3 is TGTGCCGCGGGAGCCGCAGATACGCAGTATTTT.